Below, one TCR beta chain is given with its context. The data stem from a study of blood T cell repertoires in COVID-19. Recovery among Cohort 3 donors was established by two negative PCRs, clearance, or symptom resolution. The germline gives CDR1 SGHKS, CDR2 YYEKEE (reference sequence). CDR3 size: 13 residues. The J segment lost 5 bases and the V segment lost 2 bases, leaving 1 base of the junction unmatched. Profiling relied on immunoSEQ multiplex PCR, and the TCRdb table lists in-frame clones only, not all of them. The sample carries over 200,000 clones, about 80% recorded once. Material: PBMCs or T cells enriched from blood (not recorded which). The J gene is TRBJ2-5, the V gene TRBV5-5; 9 nucleotides line up with TRBD2. The TCR comes from a man in his forties who had recovered from COVID-19. The CDR3 nucleotides are TGTGCCAGCAGCTTTCTAGCGGGGGAGACCCAGTACTTC. It codes for CASSFLAGETQYF.